The TCR beta chain under discussion was sequenced for a study of cytomegalovirus exposure and HLA in healthy donors. General study results and limits: For TCR beta chains, V- and J-gene trimming was later linked to a missense DCLRE1C variant. Researchers had no immune exposure information except CMV serostatus available.

About this clone itself: Its antigen is unidentified.

In germline, CDR1 is SGHVS, CDR2 FNYEAQ. The CDR3 runs 14 residues. The V gene end was trimmed by 2 bases and the J gene end by 3 bases; junction bases not matched to a gene: 3. Primers: 60 Vbeta forward and 13 Jbeta reverse. Generated by immunoSEQ multiplex PCR, the TCRdb table keeps only in-frame clones and is missing some. The sample includes around 93,000 clones, approximately 69% of them seen just once. The source material was PBMCs. V gene TRBV7-6 combines with J gene TRBJ1-1, with 7 bases matching TRBD1. The sequence derives from a boy between 10 and 17 years old in good health and CMV-seropositive. The DNA of the CDR3 is TGTGCCAGCAGCTTATCAGGGGGAGACACTGAAGCTTTCTTT. Translated, it gives CASSLSGGDTEAFF.